The sequence of this T cell receptor beta chain was determined in a study of blood T cell repertoires in COVID-19 (TCRdb year 2020). In the study overall: Collaborator samples came from the United States, Italy and Spain and covered acute and convalescent phases of COVID-19. The material from the prospective study consisted of cDNA or gDNA derived from T cells, B-cell-depleted T cells, or PBMCs. The dataset comprised deeply sampled blood TCRbeta repertoires from subjects exposed to, actively infected with, or recovered from COVID-19. The repertoires were released in a freely available public database intended as a resource for research on the immune response to SARS-CoV-2. Samples came from the ongoing ImmuneRACE study (first 160 participants) plus 1,254 subjects from 6 global collaborators. A de-identified subject ID, COVID-19 status, age in years and sex were almost always included in the sample metadata. Where available, HLA class I and class II types were obtained from metadata supplied by the sample provider rather than from assay-based typing. Overall study results and their limits: The amount of clinical and demographic metadata varied by source and participant and was provided uncurated.

Whole blood was collected in K2EDTA tubes by collaborating institutions according to the institutions' own protocols. For TCRbeta analysis, collaborator samples were shipped as frozen whole blood, as isolated PBMCs, or as DNA extracted from either sample type. TCRbeta CDR3 regions were amplified from genomic DNA using the immunoSEQ Assay, a bias-controlled multiplex PCR. In the authors' own workflow: Nucleated cell counts per sample were estimated from amplification of reference gene primers within the assay. Sequence reads were collapsed and filtered to measure the absolute abundance of every unique TCRbeta CDR3 rearrangement. For each sample, productive Simpson clonality was calculated as the square root of Simpson's diversity index across productive rearrangements. TCRdb limited this immuneACCESS table to in-frame rearrangements with V and J called. A share of clones is missing; checked studies link under half to unresolved V genes, and the rest is unexplained. From that table come the V and J calls and clone size; the DNA was used to work out D and trimming. The sample records roughly 32,000 clones, around nine tenths of which are singletons. The top ten constitute about 14% of the sample.

Reading from cysteine to phenylalanine, the CDR3 counts 15 amino acids. Only the CDR3 DNA is retained, 45 bases long and in frame from the first base. The germline V gene yields SGHRS for CDR1 and YFSETQ for CDR2. V is cut back by 1 base and J by 6 bases, with 6 bases in the junction unmatched. This clone appeared once. Its antigen target is currently unknown. Per-base quality was not reported, and no clone a single base away is much larger than it. The sequence joins TRBV5-1 to TRBJ2-2, with 7 central nucleotides matching TRBD1. The source of this sequence is a man aged 55 to 70 with active COVID-19. Specimen: peripheral blood. The CDR3 protein sequence reads: CASSLYQGVAGELFF. At the DNA level, the sequence is TGCGCCAGCAGCTTGTACCAGGGGGTCGCCGGGGAGCTGTTTTTT.